This is a list of T cell receptor beta chains from one sample in a study of T cells in Graves' hyperthyroidism and ophthalmopathy. TCRdb processed the multiplex PCR reads anew with MiXCR; each CDR3 protein has one entry. The sample shows roughly 550,000 distinct CDR3 sequences, around 16% of them seen only once. Material for sequencing was blood. Receptor source: a woman under 40 with Graves' ophthalmopathy. CDR3s include the opening cysteine and the closing phenylalanine or tryptophan. D genes are given only for firm matches. Expanded clones are given a class, and other clones once, few, many or no size at all.

V: TRBV7-3
D: -
size: few
J: TRBJ1-1
CDR3: CASSRSGGNTEAFF
DNA: TGTGCCAGCAGCAGGTCCGGGGGGAACACTGAAGCTTTCTTT

V: TRBV7-2
D: -
size: many
J: TRBJ1-6
CDR3: CASSFDAYNSPLHF
DNA: TGTGCCAGCAGCTTCGACGCTTATAATTCACCCCTCCACTTT

V: TRBV5-4
D: -
size: -
J: TRBJ2-3
CDR3: CASSLRTDTDTQYF
DNA: TGTGCCAGCAGCCTTCGGACAGACACAGATACGCAGTATTTT

V: TRBV7-2
D: -
size: -
J: TRBJ2-5
CDR3: CASSLEGLDQETQYF
DNA: TGTGCCAGCAGCTTGGAGGGGCTGGACCAAGAGACCCAGTACTTC

V: TRBV27
D: -
size: many
J: TRBJ1-5
CDR3: CASSFAGNNQPQHF
DNA: TGTGCCAGCAGTTTCGCAGGAAACAATCAGCCCCAGCATTTT

V: TRBV3-1
D: -
size: few
J: TRBJ2-2
CDR3: CASSHQITGELFF
DNA: TGTGCCAGCAGCCATCAAATCACCGGGGAGCTGTTTTTT

V: TRBV6-2/TRBV6-3
D: -
size: -
J: TRBJ2-7
CDR3: CASRDIDYEQYF
DNA: TGTGCCAGTCGGGACATCGACTACGAGCAGTACTTC

V: TRBV4-1
D: -
size: few
J: TRBJ2-7
CDR3: CASSQIPVTYEQYF
DNA: TGCGCCAGCAGCCAAATCCCAGTGACCTACGAGCAGTACTTC

V: TRBV4-2
D: -
size: few
J: TRBJ2-3
CDR3: CASSQVVGGTDTQYF
DNA: TGTGCCAGCAGCCAAGTCGTGGGCGGCACAGATACGCAGTATTTT

V: TRBV6-1
D: -
size: -
J: TRBJ2-7
CDR3: CASRLLAGNEQYF
DNA: TGTGCCAGCAGACTCCTTGCTGGGAACGAGCAGTACTTC

V: TRBV7-9
D: -
size: many
J: TRBJ1-2
CDR3: CASSLITANYGYTF
DNA: TGTGCCAGCAGCTTGATTACCGCTAACTATGGCTACACCTTC

V: TRBV7-9
D: TRBD2
size: -
J: TRBJ2-2
CDR3: CASRLSSGRTNTGELFF
DNA: TGTGCCAGCAGACTCTCTAGCGGGAGGACGAACACCGGGGAGCTGTTTTTT

V: TRBV4-3
D: TRBD2
size: -
J: TRBJ2-3
CDR3: CAPLAGVITDTQYF
DNA: TGCGCCCCCCTCGCGGGAGTGATCACAGATACGCAGTATTTT

V: TRBV20-1
D: -
size: -
J: TRBJ1-1
CDR3: CSAPPGNTEAFF
DNA: TGCAGTGCCCCCCCCGGGAACACTGAAGCTTTCTTT

V: TRBV24-1
D: -
size: -
J: TRBJ2-2
CDR3: CATSVGGELFF
DNA: TGTGCCACCAGTGTAGGCGGGGAGCTGTTTTTT

V: TRBV2
D: TRBD1
size: many
J: TRBJ2-7
CDR3: CASSEKGAQREQYF
DNA: TGTGCCAGCAGTGAAAAGGGGGCGCAGCGCGAGCAGTACTTC

V: TRBV28
D: -
size: many
J: TRBJ1-1
CDR3: CASSLPGGGEAFF
DNA: TGTGCCAGCAGTTTACCGGGTGGAGGTGAAGCTTTCTTT

V: TRBV5-5
D: -
size: many
J: TRBJ1-3
CDR3: CASSVNRDSGNTIYF
DNA: TGTGCCAGCAGCGTTAACAGGGACTCTGGAAACACCATATATTTT

V: TRBV30
D: TRBD1
size: many
J: TRBJ1-6
CDR3: CAFSPWTGERPPLHF
DNA: TGTGCCTTCAGCCCGTGGACAGGGGAGAGGCCACCCCTCCACTTT

V: TRBV12-3/TRBV12-4
D: -
size: many
J: TRBJ2-1
CDR3: CASSLNPRYNEQFF
DNA: TGTGCCAGCAGTTTAAATCCCCGCTACAATGAGCAGTTCTTC

V: TRBV24-1
D: -
size: few
J: TRBJ2-5
CDR3: CATSDDGRLQYF
DNA: TGTGCCACCAGTGATGACGGCCGACTCCAGTACTTC

V: TRBV29-1
D: -
size: few
J: TRBJ2-3
CDR3: CAESSTDTQYF
DNA: TGCGCGGAGTCTAGCACAGATACGCAGTATTTT

V: TRBV3-1
D: -
size: many
J: TRBJ2-1
CDR3: CASSYSRDSDNEQFF
DNA: TGTGCCAGCAGCTATAGCCGGGACTCAGACAATGAGCAGTTCTTC

V: TRBV4-2
D: -
size: -
J: TRBJ1-5
CDR3: CASSQDPFGWRNQPQHF
DNA: TGTGCCAGCAGCCAAGATCCTTTTGGGTGGCGCAATCAGCCCCAGCATTTT

V: TRBV6-5
D: -
size: few
J: TRBJ1-2
CDR3: CASSYSLVGSYGYTF
DNA: TGTGCCAGCAGTTACTCGCTCGTTGGGAGCTATGGCTACACCTTC

V: TRBV28
D: TRBD2
size: many
J: TRBJ2-7
CDR3: CASSRPGLAGDEQYF
DNA: TGTGCCAGCAGTCGTCCGGGACTAGCGGGAGACGAGCAGTACTTC

V: TRBV6-1
D: -
size: -
J: TRBJ2-7
CDR3: CASSPWSEQYF
DNA: TGTGCCAGCAGCCCCTGGTCAGAGCAGTACTTC

V: TRBV10-3
D: -
size: -
J: TRBJ1-5
CDR3: CAISEAGNSNQPQHF
DNA: TGTGCCATCAGTGAGGCTGGGAATAGCAATCAGCCCCAGCATTTT

V: TRBV6-1
D: TRBD1
size: -
J: TRBJ2-3
CDR3: CASSSQYRGIDTQYF
DNA: TGTGCCAGCAGTAGCCAATACAGGGGAATAGATACGCAGTATTTT

V: TRBV6-5
D: -
size: -
J: TRBJ1-1
CDR3: CASSSSQIMNTEAFF
DNA: TGTGCCAGCAGTTCATCTCAGATCATGAACACTGAAGCTTTCTTT

V: TRBV20-1
D: -
size: many
J: TRBJ1-3
CDR3: CSAPHEGFGNTIYF
DNA: TGCAGTGCTCCACATGAAGGGTTTGGAAACACCATATATTTT

V: TRBV6-2/TRBV6-3
D: TRBD1
size: many
J: TRBJ2-7
CDR3: CASRGAGTGLYEQYF
DNA: TGTGCCAGCAGAGGAGCCGGGACAGGGCTATACGAGCAGTACTTC

V: TRBV7-3
D: TRBD1
size: -
J: TRBJ1-1
CDR3: CASSTLGGTGNTEAFF
DNA: TGTGCCAGCAGCACCCTAGGGGGGACAGGGAACACTGAAGCTTTCTTT

V: TRBV9
D: TRBD1
size: few
J: TRBJ2-5
CDR3: CASSGLQGALVGETQYF
DNA: TGTGCCAGCAGCGGATTACAGGGGGCTTTGGTCGGGGAGACCCAGTACTTC

V: TRBV4-3
D: -
size: few
J: TRBJ2-1
CDR3: CASSQAARMIYNEQFF
DNA: TGCGCCAGCAGCCAAGCAGCGCGCATGATCTACAATGAGCAGTTCTTC

V: TRBV28
D: -
size: many
J: TRBJ2-2
CDR3: CASSLGGTGELFF
DNA: TGCGCCAGCAGCTTGGGCGGCACCGGGGAGCTGTTTTTT

V: TRBV4-3
D: TRBD2
size: few
J: TRBJ2-3
CDR3: CASSQVSGGSTTDTQYF
DNA: TGCGCCAGCAGCCAAGTATCTGGCGGGAGTACCACAGATACGCAGTATTTT

V: TRBV6-6
D: TRBD1
size: many
J: TRBJ2-3
CDR3: CASSYYGTGGEDTQYF
DNA: TGTGCCAGCAGTTACTACGGGACAGGGGGCGAAGATACGCAGTATTTT

V: TRBV12-3/TRBV12-4
D: -
size: many
J: TRBJ2-7
CDR3: CASRPGQSYSYEQYF
DNA: TGTGCCAGCAGACCCGGACAGAGTTACTCCTACGAGCAGTACTTC

V: TRBV28
D: -
size: many
J: TRBJ2-7
CDR3: CASRVQSAYEQYF
DNA: TGTGCCAGCAGAGTTCAGAGTGCCTACGAGCAGTACTTC

V: TRBV4-3
D: -
size: -
J: TRBJ2-1
CDR3: CASSQWEALYNEQFF
DNA: TGCGCCAGCAGCCAATGGGAGGCCCTTTACAATGAGCAGTTCTTC

V: TRBV28
D: -
size: -
J: TRBJ1-2
CDR3: CASTFRETNYGYTF
DNA: TGTGCCAGCACCTTCAGGGAGACTAACTATGGCTACACCTTC

V: TRBV9
D: -
size: many
J: TRBJ1-3
CDR3: CARCLGGSGNTIYF
DNA: TGTGCCCGATGCCTAGGGGGCTCTGGAAACACCATATATTTT